Each of the 9 T cell receptor beta chains below was sequenced from the same sample in a study of T cell responses to AZD1222 COVID-19 vaccine. Only in-frame clones appear in the TCRdb table, and some are missing; sequencing was by immunoSEQ multiplex PCR. The sample has around 120,000 clones, around 93% seen once. Sequenced here: peripheral blood, sampled 28 days after the second AZD1222 dose. Receptor source: an adult who received the AZD1222 COVID-19 vaccine.

The chain has TRBV15 and TRBJ2-7, with TRBD1 identical over 9 bases. J gave up 5 bases and V 3 bases, and 5 bases lay outside the gene matches. CDR1 and CDR2 (germline): LNHNV, YYDKDF (reference sequence). The CDR3 extends over 14 amino acids. CDR3 protein: CATSRDRGLDEQYF. In nucleotides, the CDR3 is TGTGCCACCAGCAGGGACAGGGGTCTGGACGAGCAGTACTTC. The complete variable domain, with remaining parts taken from reference TRBV15 and TRBJ2-7, reads DAMVIQNPRYQVTQFGKPVTLSCSQTLNHNVMYWYQQKSSQAPKLLFHYYDKDFNNEADTPDNFQSRRPNTSFCFLDIRSPGLGDTAMYLCATSRDRGLDEQYFGPGTRLTVT.

The gene calls are TRBV2 and TRBJ2-1; D tentatively fits TRBD1 or TRBD2 (5 bases each). The CDR3 is 18 amino acids. The germline V gene encodes CDR1 SNHLY and CDR2 FYNNEI. The V end lost 3 bases, the J end lost 0 bases, and 18 bases lay between the germline ends. Here the CDR3 reads CASSDSPGTRRSYNEQFF. The CDR3 DNA follows: TGTGCCAGCAGTGATAGTCCAGGGACCCGCCGCTCCTACAATGAGCAGTTCTTC.

This clone appeared once. This chain links TRBV5-1 with TRBJ1-4; no definite D call. This CDR3 has 16 amino acids. Germline CDR1 and CDR2: SGHRS and YFSETQ. V was shortened by 4 bases and J by 0 bases, with 13 bases between the two germline ends. The CDR3 here is CASSADPGATNEKLFF. The CDR3 nucleotides read TGCGCCAGCAGCGCCGACCCCGGCGCAACTAATGAAAAACTGTTTTTT.

The rearrangement links TRBV18 to TRBJ1-2; D is perhaps TRBD1 (5 bases). V lost 3 bases and J 6 bases, leaving 17 bases between the germline ends. The CDR3 totals 15 residues. CDR1 and CDR2 (germline): KGHSH, LQKENI. DNA for the CDR3: TGTGCCAGCTCACCTGGATTAGGCAGGGAAGATGGCTACACCTTC. Translating it yields CASSPGLGREDGYTF.

This chain uses TRBV10-3 with TRBJ1-2; 9 bases map to TRBD1. The V gene's germline CDR1 is ENHRY and CDR2 SYGVKD. The CDR3 has 16 amino acids. Trimming took 6 bases from V and 1 from J; bases not matched to a gene: 9. Written as DNA, the CDR3 is TGTGCCATCAGCGGAGACAGGGGGACGGATAACTATGGCTACACCTTC. Translation: CAISGDRGTDNYGYTF.

This clone has a single count. The V gene is TRBV28, the J gene TRBJ2-1, with 9 nucleotides matching TRBD2. This CDR3 spans 15 amino acids. In germline, CDR1 is MDHEN, CDR2 SYDVKM. The J segment lost 5 bases and the V segment lost 3 bases, leaving 5 bases of the junction unmatched. The CDR3 DNA reads as TGTGCCAGCAGTTTTTTAGCGGGGGTCAACAATGAGCAGTTCTTC. It is translated as CASSFLAGVNNEQFF.

The gene calls are TRBV27 and TRBJ2-3, with TRBD2 identical over 8 bases. V was pared by 5 bases and J by 3 bases, with 13 bases of the junction left unmatched. Germline V lookup: CDR1 MNHEY, CDR2 SMNVEV (reference sequence). CDR3 length: 17 residues. CDR3 in amino acids: CASSNQPASGFTDTQYF. The CDR3 nucleotides are TGTGCCAGCAGTAACCAACCCGCTAGCGGGTTTACAGATACGCAGTATTTT.

This chain uses TRBV30 with TRBJ1-1; D remains unclear. The germline CDR1 and CDR2 sequences are GTSNPN and SVGIG (reference sequence). The V end lost 2 bases, the J end lost 0 bases, and 10 bases lay between the germline ends. CDR3 length: 14 amino acids. The CDR3 loop is CAWSQGVLNTEAFF. DNA of the CDR3: TGTGCCTGGAGTCAAGGAGTCTTGAACACTGAAGCTTTCTTT.

The rearrangement links TRBV11-2 to TRBJ1-3, with a tentative D call TRBD1 (6 bases). The length of the CDR3 is 16 residues. Germline CDR1 and CDR2: SGHAT and FQNNGV. V lost 1 base and J 3 bases, leaving 13 bases between the germline ends. In DNA, the CDR3 is TGTGCCAGCAGCTTAGCTGGGGGGCTTTTTGGAAACACCATATATTTT. Its protein is CASSLAGGLFGNTIYF.